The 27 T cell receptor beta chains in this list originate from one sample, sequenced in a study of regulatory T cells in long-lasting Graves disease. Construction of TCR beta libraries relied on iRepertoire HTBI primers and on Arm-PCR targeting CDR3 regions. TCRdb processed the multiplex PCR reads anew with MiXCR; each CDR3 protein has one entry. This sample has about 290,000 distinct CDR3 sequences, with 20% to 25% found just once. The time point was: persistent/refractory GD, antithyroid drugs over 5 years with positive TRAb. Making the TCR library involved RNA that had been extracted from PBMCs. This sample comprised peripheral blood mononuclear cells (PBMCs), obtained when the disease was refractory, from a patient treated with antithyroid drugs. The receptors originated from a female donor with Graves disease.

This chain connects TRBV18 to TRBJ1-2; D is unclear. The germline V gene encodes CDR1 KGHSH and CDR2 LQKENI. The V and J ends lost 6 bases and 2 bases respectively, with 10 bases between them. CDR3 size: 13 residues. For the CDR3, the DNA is TGTGCCAGCTCCCACGACGGAAACTATGGCTACACCTTC. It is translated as CASSHDGNYGYTF.

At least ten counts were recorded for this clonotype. CDR3 loop: CASSLDRAAYEQYF. DNA for the CDR3: TGTGCCAGCAGCTTAGACAGGGCGGCCTACGAGCAGTACTTC. The chain links TRBV11-2 to TRBJ2-7; tentatively, D is TRBD1 (5 bases). Per the germline V gene, CDR1 is SGHAT and CDR2 is FQNNGV. The length of the CDR3 is 14 residues. Between the trimmed V and J ends, which lost 0 bases and 2 bases, there was a span of 8 bases. Filled out from reference TRBV11-2 and TRBJ2-7, the complete variable domain reads EAGVAQSPRYKIIEKRQSVAFWCNPISGHATLYWYQQILGQGPKLLIQFQNNGVVDDSQLPKDRFSAERLKGVDSTLKIQPAKLEDSAVYLCASSLDRAAYEQYFGPGTRLTVT.

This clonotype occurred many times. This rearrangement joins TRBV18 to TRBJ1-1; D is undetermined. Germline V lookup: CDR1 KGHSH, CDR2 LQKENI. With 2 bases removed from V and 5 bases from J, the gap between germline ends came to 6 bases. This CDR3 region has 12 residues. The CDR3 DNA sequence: TGTGCCAGCTCACCAGGGTGGACTGAAGCTTTCTTT. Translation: CASSPGWTEAFF.

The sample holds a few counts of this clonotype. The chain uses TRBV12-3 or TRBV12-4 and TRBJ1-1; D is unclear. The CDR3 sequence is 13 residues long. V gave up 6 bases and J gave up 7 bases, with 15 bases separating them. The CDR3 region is CASRLLIGVEAFF. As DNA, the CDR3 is TGTGCCAGCAGACTCCTAATCGGCGTTGAAGCTTTCTTT.

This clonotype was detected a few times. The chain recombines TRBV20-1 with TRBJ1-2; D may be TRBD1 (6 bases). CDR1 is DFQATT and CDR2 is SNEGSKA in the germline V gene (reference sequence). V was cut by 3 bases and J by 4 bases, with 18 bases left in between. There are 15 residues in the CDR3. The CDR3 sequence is CSARGGDTEGYGYTF. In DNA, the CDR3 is TGCAGTGCTAGGGGAGGGGACACAGAGGGCTATGGCTACACCTTC.

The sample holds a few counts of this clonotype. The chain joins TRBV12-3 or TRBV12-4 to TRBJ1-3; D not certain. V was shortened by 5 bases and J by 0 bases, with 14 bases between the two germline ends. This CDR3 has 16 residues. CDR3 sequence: CASSPPDGSSGNTIYF. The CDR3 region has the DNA TGTGCCAGCAGTCCCCCGGACGGGAGCTCTGGAAACACCATATATTTT.

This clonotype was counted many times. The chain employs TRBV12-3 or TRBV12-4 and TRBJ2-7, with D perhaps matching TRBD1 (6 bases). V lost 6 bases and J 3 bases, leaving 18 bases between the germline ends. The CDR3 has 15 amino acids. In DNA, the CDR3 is TGTGCCAGCAGCCTTGGGGCAGGGGAAATCTACGAGCAGTACTTC. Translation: CASSLGAGEIYEQYF.

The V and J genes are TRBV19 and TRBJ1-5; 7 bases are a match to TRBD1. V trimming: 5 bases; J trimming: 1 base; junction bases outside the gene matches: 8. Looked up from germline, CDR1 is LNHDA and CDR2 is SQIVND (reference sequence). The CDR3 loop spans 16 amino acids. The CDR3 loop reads CASSGNRGRSNQPQHF. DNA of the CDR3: TGTGCCAGTAGTGGAAACAGGGGAAGGAGCAATCAGCCCCAGCATTTT.

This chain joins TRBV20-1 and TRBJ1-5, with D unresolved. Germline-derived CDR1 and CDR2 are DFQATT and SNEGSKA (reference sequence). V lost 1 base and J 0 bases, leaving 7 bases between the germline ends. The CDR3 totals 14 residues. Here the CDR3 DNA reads TGCAGTGCTAGAGCCCTGTATAGCAATCAGCCCCAGCATTTT. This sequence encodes CSARALYSNQPQHF.

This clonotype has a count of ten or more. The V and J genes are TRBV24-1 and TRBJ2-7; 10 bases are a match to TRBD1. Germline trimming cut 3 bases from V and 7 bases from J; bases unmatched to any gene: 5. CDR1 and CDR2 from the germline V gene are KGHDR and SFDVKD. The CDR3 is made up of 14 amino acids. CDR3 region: CATSDPGTGDEQYF. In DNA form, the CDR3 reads TGTGCCACCAGTGATCCCGGGACAGGGGATGAGCAGTACTTC.

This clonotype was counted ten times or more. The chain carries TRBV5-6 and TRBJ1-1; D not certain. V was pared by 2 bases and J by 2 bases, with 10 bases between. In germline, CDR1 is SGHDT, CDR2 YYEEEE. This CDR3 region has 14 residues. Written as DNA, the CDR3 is TGTGCCAGCAGCTTTCGCCGGAGAAACACTGAAGCTTTCTTT. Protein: CASSFRRRNTEAFF.

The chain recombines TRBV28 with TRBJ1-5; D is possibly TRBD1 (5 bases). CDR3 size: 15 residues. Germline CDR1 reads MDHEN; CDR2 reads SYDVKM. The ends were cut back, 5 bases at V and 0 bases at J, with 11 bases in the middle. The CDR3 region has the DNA TGTGCCAGCAGTGTTGGGGGAAATAGCAATCAGCCCCAGCATTTT. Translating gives CASSVGGNSNQPQHF.

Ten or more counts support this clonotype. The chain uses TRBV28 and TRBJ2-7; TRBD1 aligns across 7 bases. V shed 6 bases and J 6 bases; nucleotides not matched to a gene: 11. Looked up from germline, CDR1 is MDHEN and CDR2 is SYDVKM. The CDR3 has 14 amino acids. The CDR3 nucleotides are TGTGCCAGCAGGTATCGACAGGGTCTCGGCGAGCAGTACTTC. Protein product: CASRYRQGLGEQYF.

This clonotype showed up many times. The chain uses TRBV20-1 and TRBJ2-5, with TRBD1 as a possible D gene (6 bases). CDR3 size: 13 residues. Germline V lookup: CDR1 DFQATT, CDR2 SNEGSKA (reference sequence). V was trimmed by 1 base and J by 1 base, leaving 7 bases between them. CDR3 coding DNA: TGCAGTGCTAGAGCGGACAGCCAAGAGACCCAGTACTTC. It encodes CSARADSQETQYF.

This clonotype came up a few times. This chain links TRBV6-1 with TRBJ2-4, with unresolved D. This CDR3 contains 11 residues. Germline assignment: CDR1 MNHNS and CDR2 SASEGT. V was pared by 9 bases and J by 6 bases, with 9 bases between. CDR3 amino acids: CARRRANIQYF. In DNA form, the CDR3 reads TGTGCCAGACGTAGAGCAAACATTCAGTACTTC.

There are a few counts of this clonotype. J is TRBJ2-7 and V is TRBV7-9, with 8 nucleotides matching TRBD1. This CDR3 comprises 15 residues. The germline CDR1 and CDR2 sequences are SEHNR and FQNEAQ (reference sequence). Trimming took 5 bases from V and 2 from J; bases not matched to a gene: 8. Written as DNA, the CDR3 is TGTGCCAGCAGCCCGCGACAGGGGCCTGCCTACGAGCAGTACTTC. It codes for CASSPRQGPAYEQYF.

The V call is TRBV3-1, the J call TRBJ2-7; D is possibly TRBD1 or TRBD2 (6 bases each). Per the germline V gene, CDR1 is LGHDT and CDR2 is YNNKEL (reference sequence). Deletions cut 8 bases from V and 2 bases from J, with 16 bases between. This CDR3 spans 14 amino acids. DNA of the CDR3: TGTGCCAGCCGTGGGGGGCTTCACCCCTACGAGCAGTACTTC. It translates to CASRGGLHPYEQYF.

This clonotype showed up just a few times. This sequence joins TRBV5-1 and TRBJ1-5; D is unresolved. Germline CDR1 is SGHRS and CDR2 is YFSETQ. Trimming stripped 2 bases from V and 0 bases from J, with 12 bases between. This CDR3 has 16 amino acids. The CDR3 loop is CASSFEGPYSNQPQHF. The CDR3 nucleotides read TGCGCCAGCAGCTTTGAGGGCCCCTATAGCAATCAGCCCCAGCATTTT.

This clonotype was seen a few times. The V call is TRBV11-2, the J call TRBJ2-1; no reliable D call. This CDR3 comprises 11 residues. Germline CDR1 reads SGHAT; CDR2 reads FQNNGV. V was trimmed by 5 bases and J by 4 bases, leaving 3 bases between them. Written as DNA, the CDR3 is TGTGCCAGCAGCACATACAATGAGCAGTTCTTC. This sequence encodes CASSTYNEQFF.

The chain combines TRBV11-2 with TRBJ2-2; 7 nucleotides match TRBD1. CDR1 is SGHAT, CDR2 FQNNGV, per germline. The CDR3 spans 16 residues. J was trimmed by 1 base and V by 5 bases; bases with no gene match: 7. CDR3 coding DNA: TGTGCCAGCAGCGTACTCCCAGGGGGGAACACCGGGGAGCTGTTTTTT. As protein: CASSVLPGGNTGELFF.

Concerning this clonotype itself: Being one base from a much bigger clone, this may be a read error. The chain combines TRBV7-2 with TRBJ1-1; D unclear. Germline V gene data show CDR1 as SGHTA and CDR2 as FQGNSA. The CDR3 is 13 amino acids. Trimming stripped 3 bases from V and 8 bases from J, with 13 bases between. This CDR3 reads CASSLRRIPEAFF. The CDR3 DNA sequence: TGTGCCAGCAGCTTGAGGAGGATTCCCGAAGCTTTCTTT.

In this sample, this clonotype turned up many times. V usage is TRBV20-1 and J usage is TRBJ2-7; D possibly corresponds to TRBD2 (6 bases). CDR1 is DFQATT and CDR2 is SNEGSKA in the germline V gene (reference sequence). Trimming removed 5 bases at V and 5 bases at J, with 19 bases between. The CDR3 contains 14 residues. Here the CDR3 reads CSAERFGGSHEQYF. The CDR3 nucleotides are TGCAGTGCTGAACGATTTGGGGGGTCCCACGAGCAGTACTTC.

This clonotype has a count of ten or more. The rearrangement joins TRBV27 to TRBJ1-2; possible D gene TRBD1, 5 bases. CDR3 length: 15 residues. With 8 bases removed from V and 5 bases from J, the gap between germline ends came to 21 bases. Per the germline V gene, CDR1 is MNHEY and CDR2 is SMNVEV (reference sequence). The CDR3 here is CASWKRGTDLYGYTF. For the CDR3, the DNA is TGTGCCAGCTGGAAGAGGGGCACCGACTTGTATGGCTACACCTTC.

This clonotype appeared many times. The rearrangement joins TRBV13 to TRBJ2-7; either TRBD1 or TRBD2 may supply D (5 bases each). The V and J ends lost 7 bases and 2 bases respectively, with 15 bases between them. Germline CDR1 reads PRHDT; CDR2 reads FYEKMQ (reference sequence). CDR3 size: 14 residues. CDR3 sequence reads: CASTEWDGTYEQYF. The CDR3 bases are TGTGCCAGCACCGAGTGGGACGGAACCTACGAGCAGTACTTC.

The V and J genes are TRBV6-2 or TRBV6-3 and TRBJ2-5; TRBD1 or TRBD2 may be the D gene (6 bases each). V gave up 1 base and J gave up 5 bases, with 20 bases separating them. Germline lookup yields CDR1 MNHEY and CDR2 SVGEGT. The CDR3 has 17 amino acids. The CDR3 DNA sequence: TGTGCCAGCAGTTACTATATCTTCGGGGGCCCCCTGGAGACCCAGTACTTC. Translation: CASSYYIFGGPLETQYF.

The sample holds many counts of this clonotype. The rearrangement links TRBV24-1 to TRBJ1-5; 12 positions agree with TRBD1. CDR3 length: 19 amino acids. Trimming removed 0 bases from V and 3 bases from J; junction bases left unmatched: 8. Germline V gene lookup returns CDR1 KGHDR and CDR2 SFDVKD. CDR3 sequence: CATSDLPRDRGHNNQPQHF. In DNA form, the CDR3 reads TGTGCCACCAGTGATTTGCCCCGGGACAGGGGGCATAACAATCAGCCCCAGCATTTT.

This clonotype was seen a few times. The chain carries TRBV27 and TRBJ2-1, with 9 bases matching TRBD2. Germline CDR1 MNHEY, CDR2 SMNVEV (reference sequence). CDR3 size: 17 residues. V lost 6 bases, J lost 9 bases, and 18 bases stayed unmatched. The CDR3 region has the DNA TGTGCCAGCAGCCTAGGGACCAGACTAGCGGCCGGAGGTGAGCAGTTCTTC. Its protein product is CASSLGTRLAAGGEQFF.